This entry lists 10 T cell receptor beta chains sequenced from one sample in a study of cytomegalovirus exposure and HLA in healthy donors. The PCR employed 60 Vbeta primers together with 13 Jbeta primers. The table came from immunoSEQ multiplex PCR; TCRdb's copy has only in-frame clones and leaves some out. The table has approximately 140,000 clones, more than 65% seen once; the top ten hold roughly 6.7%. Sequenced input: PBMCs. Receptors originate from a man aged 45-65 years in good health and CMV-seropositive.

V gene TRBV6-1 combines with J gene TRBJ1-5, with no clear D. This CDR3 comprises 12 residues. The germline gives CDR1 MNHNS, CDR2 SASEGT. The ends were cut back, 6 bases at V and 0 bases at J, with 3 bases in the middle. The CDR3 is CASRYSNQPQHF. CDR3 nucleotide sequence: TGTGCCAGCAGGTATAGCAATCAGCCCCAGCATTTT.

This clone was counted once. V usage is TRBV27 and J usage is TRBJ2-1; 12 bases are a match to TRBD2. This CDR3 spans 16 amino acids. Trimming removed 5 bases from V and 9 bases from J; junction bases left unmatched: 11. CDR1 MNHEY and CDR2 SMNVEV come from the germline V gene (reference sequence). For the CDR3, the DNA is TGTGCCAGCAGTAGACTAGCGGGAGTGACGGGCGGTGAGCAGTTCTTC. Translating gives CASSRLAGVTGGEQFF.

V and J are TRBV30 and TRBJ2-3, with 11 bases identical to TRBD2. Germline CDR1 GTSNPN, CDR2 SVGIG (reference sequence). CDR3 length: 15 amino acids. V lost 3 bases, J lost 2 bases, and 4 bases stayed unmatched. The CDR3 DNA is TGTGCCTGGAGCCTAGCGGGAGGCCCCACAGATACGCAGTATTTT. This encodes CAWSLAGGPTDTQYF.

In this sample, this clone turned up a few times. The CDR3 protein is CASSQRLEGPRTEAFF. CDR3 nucleotide sequence: TGTGCCAGCAGCCAAAGGTTGGAGGGGCCAAGAACTGAAGCTTTCTTT. The chain employs TRBV14 and TRBJ1-1; TRBD1 is a possible D gene (5 bases). The CDR3 has 16 amino acids. V dropped 2 bases and J dropped 5 bases, with 18 bases sitting between them. Germline V gene sequence: CDR1 SGHDN, CDR2 FVKESK.

The rearrangement joins TRBV10-2 to TRBJ1-1, with D perhaps matching TRBD1 (5 bases). The germline CDR1 and CDR2 sequences are WSHSY and SAAADI. CDR3 length equals 11 residues. The germline V and J ends were trimmed by 8 bases and 7 bases, with 11 bases remaining between them. For the CDR3, the DNA is TGCGCCAGCCTTGAACAGGATGAAGCTTTCTTT. It is translated as CASLEQDEAFF.

Here the CDR3 reads CASSKQGAGANEKLFF. CDR3 in DNA: TGTGCCAGTTCAAAACAGGGGGCCGGAGCTAATGAAAAACTGTTTTTT. The chain couples TRBV19 to TRBJ1-4; TRBD1 agrees at 9 bases. V shed 8 bases and J 3 bases; nucleotides not matched to a gene: 10. Germline V CDR1 and CDR2: LNHDA, SQIVND (reference sequence). This CDR3 region has 16 residues.

This chain connects TRBV6-5 to TRBJ2-3; D gene unclear. From germline, CDR1 is MNHEY and CDR2 SVGAGI. The CDR3 has 13 residues. Between the trimmed V and J ends, which lost 6 bases and 1 base, there was a span of 8 bases. Written as DNA, the CDR3 is TGTGCCAGCAGACTTCGTCGCACAGATACGCAGTATTTT. The encoded protein is CASRLRRTDTQYF.

The rearrangement uses TRBV6-4 and TRBJ2-5; D possibly corresponds to TRBD2 (5 bases). Trimming cost V 0 bases and J 7 bases, with 12 bases left between them. The CDR3 consists of 14 residues. From germline, CDR1 is MRHNA and CDR2 SNTAGT. Here the CDR3 reads CASSDSRGSGTQYF. The CDR3 nucleotides read TGTGCCAGCAGTGACTCCCGCGGGTCGGGGACCCAGTACTTC.

The gene calls are TRBV9 and TRBJ2-3; D is unclear. Looked up from germline, CDR1 is SGDLS and CDR2 is YYNGEE. This CDR3 has 14 amino acids. V lost 3 bases to trimming and J lost 2 bases, with 10 bases between them. The CDR3 reads CASSAERVTDTQYF. The CDR3, as DNA: TGTGCCAGCAGCGCGGAACGGGTCACAGATACGCAGTATTTT.

The CDR3 nucleotides are TGCGCCAGCAGCTTGGGGACAGGGTCGGTTGGTGAAAAACTGTTTTTT. It encodes CASSLGTGSVGEKLFF. V gene TRBV5-1 combines with J gene TRBJ1-4; 8 nucleotides line up with TRBD1. The CDR3 sequence is 16 residues long. V dropped 0 bases and J dropped 7; count of bases not matched to a gene: 8. From germline, CDR1 is SGHRS and CDR2 YFSETQ.